A selection of T cell receptor beta chains follows, all from one sample in a study of T cell repertoires in cytomegalovirus infection. What these receptors recognize is not known. Each CDR3 protein gets one entry after TCRdb re-called the reads with MiXCR. Here the sample spans a few hundred thousand distinct CDR3 sequences, almost 40% being singletons. The input for sequencing was cultured PBMCs, taken from culture after CMV antigen stimulation. Every receptor here comes from a human donor in good health (CMV status not recorded). Some clones in this sample may be carry-over from other donors' samples. The CDR3 runs from the conserved cysteine through the conserved F or W. Each record gives: V gene, J gene, D gene, clone size, CDR3 protein, CDR3 DNA. The D gene is left open where the match is weak. Size is stated for part of the rows, as once, few or many counts, or as a class when the clone is expanded.

TRBV20-1,TRBJ2-7,NA,few,CSARDPAGGVNEQYF,TGCAGTGCTAGAGATCCTGCCGGAGGTGTCAACGAGCAGTACTTC
TRBV11-2,TRBJ2-4,NA,NA,CASSPYPSGGKGFDIQYF,TGTGCCAGCAGCCCCTACCCGAGTGGCGGTAAGGGTTTTGACATTCAGTACTTC
TRBV12-3/TRBV12-4,TRBJ1-1,NA,NA,CASIPIRGAEAFF,TGTGCCAGCATTCCCATTCGGGGGGCTGAAGCTTTCTTT
TRBV2,TRBJ2-1,TRBD2,few,CASSNAGTSGLNEQFF,TGTGCCAGCAGTAACGCCGGGACTAGCGGGTTGAATGAGCAGTTCTTC
TRBV7-2,TRBJ1-6,NA,NA,CASSPRLAAYNSPLHF,TGTGCCAGCAGCCCAAGGTTGGCAGCTTATAATTCACCCCTCCACTTT
TRBV10-3,TRBJ1-1,NA,once,CAIRSGVGTEAFF,TGTGCCATCAGGTCGGGGGTGGGCACTGAAGCTTTCTTT
TRBV12-3/TRBV12-4,TRBJ2-3,TRBD2,few,CASRHLGISGGRPPDTQYF,TGTGCCAGCAGGCACTTAGGTATTAGCGGGGGCCGGCCCCCCGATACGCAGTATTTT
TRBV5-1,TRBJ2-3,NA,NA,CASSPRQGSSDMQYF,TGCGCCAGCAGCCCGAGGCAGGGCTCGTCAGATATGCAGTATTTT
TRBV6-5,TRBJ1-3,TRBD1,NA,CASSYWDRLTGNTIYF,TGTGCCAGCAGTTATTGGGACAGACTGACTGGAAACACCATATATTTT
TRBV27,TRBJ2-1,TRBD2,once,CASRALAGLEQFF,TGTGCCAGCAGGGCACTAGCGGGCCTAGAGCAGTTCTTC
TRBV15,TRBJ1-2,NA,NA,CATSRDRQRSYGYTF,TGTGCCACCAGCAGAGACAGGCAGAGAAGCTATGGCTACACCTTC
TRBV7-2,TRBJ1-3,NA,NA,CASSPVWRGLSGNTIYF,TGTGCCAGCAGCCCCGTTTGGCGCGGCCTCTCTGGAAACACCATATATTTT
TRBV7-9,TRBJ2-1,NA,NA,CASSDSSWGGGHYNEQFF,TGTGCCAGCAGCGATAGCTCTTGGGGGGGCGGGCATTACAATGAGCAGTTCTTC
TRBV12-3/TRBV12-4,TRBJ2-2,NA,NA,CASNTGQSDTGELFF,TGTGCCAGCAACACCGGACAGAGCGACACCGGGGAGCTGTTTTTT